The T cell receptor beta chain described here comes from a study of T cells after yellow fever vaccination. Notes on the study in general: Clones that expanded after primary vaccination mostly reappeared after the booster (roughly 97% CD4, approximately 89% CD8).

TCRdb fed the 5' RACE reads into MiXCR, producing one record per CDR3 protein. The profile shows about 630,000 distinct CDR3 sequences, about 12% of them singletons. This CDR3 is 15 amino acids long. Germline trimming cut 5 bases from V and 2 bases from J; bases unmatched to any gene: 2. Germline V gene sequence: CDR1 SGHRS, CDR2 YFSETQ. This clonotype appeared a few times. As yet, its antigen is unknown. The specimen comprised PBMCs, sampled on the day of the yellow fever booster vaccination. This rearrangement joins TRBV5-1 to TRBJ2-1; 12 nucleotides agree with TRBD2. The TCR comes from a man aged 30 to 39 who received the YFV17D yellow fever vaccine. CDR3 nucleotides: TGCGCCAGCAGGACTAGCGGGAGCACCTACAATGAGCAGTTCTTC. The encoded protein is CASRTSGSTYNEQFF.